Following are 12 T cell receptor beta chains from one sample sequenced in a study of blood T cells in healthy people across ages. With a J-beta primer mix and a sample-barcoded 5' primer, a second PCR ran roughly 6 to 12 cycles. From the 5' RACE reads, TCRdb called clonotypes with MiXCR, one entry per CDR3 protein. The repertoire has approximately 810,000 distinct CDR3 sequences, about 28% of them found once; the top ten carry 15% to 20%. Sequencing was done on a sample of blood. The receptors derive from an elderly woman in good health.

This clonotype has ten or more counts. V usage is TRBV5-1 and J usage is TRBJ2-3; D is possibly TRBD2 (6 bases). Trimming cost V 6 bases and J 0 bases, with 14 bases left between them. The CDR3 length is 15 residues. Germline loops: CDR1 SGHRS, CDR2 YFSETQ. The CDR3 sequence: CASKTGGASTDTQYF. CDR3 bases: TGCGCCAGCAAGACCGGGGGAGCTAGCACAGATACGCAGTATTTT.

This clonotype was counted many times. This may come from a read error, since a much larger clone is one base off. In DNA, the CDR3 is TGTGCCAGCAGTTTACCGACTTCAGGGTGCGACGAGCAGTACTTC. Its translation is CASSLPTSGCDEQYF. The J gene is TRBJ2-7, the V gene TRBV27; D might be TRBD1 (5 bases). The germline V gene encodes CDR1 MNHEY and CDR2 SMNVEV (reference sequence). Deletions cut 2 bases from V and 5 bases from J, with 16 bases between. The CDR3 is 15 residues long.

This clonotype showed up just a few times. The gene calls are TRBV28 and TRBJ1-2; TRBD1 might be the D (5 bases). CDR1 and CDR2 (germline): MDHEN, SYDVKM. Trimming stripped 2 bases from V and 3 bases from J, with 13 bases between. The CDR3 spans 15 residues. CDR3 in DNA: TGTGCCAGCAGTTTAGGGGGAGCCTCTGACTATGGCTACACCTTC. This sequence encodes CASSLGGASDYGYTF.

This clonotype has ten or more counts. This rearrangement joins TRBV5-1 to TRBJ2-1; 8 bases fit TRBD2. From germline, CDR1 is SGHRS and CDR2 YFSETQ. The length of the CDR3 is 16 residues. V was clipped by 0 bases and J by 2 bases; unmatched bases: 4. DNA for the CDR3: TGCGCCAGCAGCTTGGGGGGAGCGGGGGCCTACAATGAGCAGTTCTTC. Amino acid sequence: CASSLGGAGAYNEQFF.

Ten or more counts support this clonotype. The chain uses TRBV5-1 and TRBJ2-5, with 10 bases aligning to TRBD1. Looked up from germline, CDR1 is SGHRS and CDR2 is YFSETQ. This CDR3 spans 15 amino acids. The V segment lost 4 bases and the J segment 5 bases; nucleotides outside the gene matches: 8. The DNA for the CDR3 is TGCGCCAGCAGCGCACGGACAGGGGGAGGTGAGACCCAGTACTTC. Its translation is CASSARTGGGETQYF.

CDR3 nucleotide sequence: TGCGCCAGCAGCCAAGATCCCACTAGCACGGGGTCAGATACGCAGTATTTT. Its protein product is CASSQDPTSTGSDTQYF. The chain uses TRBV4-1 and TRBJ2-3, with TRBD2 as a possible D gene (6 bases). The CDR3 has 17 residues. Germline V gene lookup returns CDR1 MGHRA and CDR2 YSYEKL. V was trimmed by 0 bases and J by 4 bases, leaving 17 bases between them.

This clonotype showed up many times. The rearrangement joins TRBV6-5 to TRBJ2-4; 7 bases line up with TRBD1. CDR1 and CDR2 from the germline V gene are MNHEY and SVGAGI. This CDR3 has 13 amino acids. V dropped 4 bases and J dropped 4; count of bases not matched to a gene: 1. As DNA, the CDR3 is TGTGCCAGCAGTTGGGACAGTAAAAACATTCAGTACTTC. As protein: CASSWDSKNIQYF.

The chain couples TRBV7-9 to TRBJ1-1; D is perhaps TRBD1 (5 bases). With 5 bases removed from V and 3 bases from J, the gap between germline ends came to 25 bases. The CDR3 is made up of 18 amino acids. Germline V lookup: CDR1 SEHNR, CDR2 FQNEAQ (reference sequence). CDR3 bases: TGTGCCAGCAGCAACGACCTTGGGGGAAACAGGTGGGACACTGAAGCTTTCTTT. Its protein product is CASSNDLGGNRWDTEAFF.

This clonotype was counted at least ten times. The rearrangement joins TRBV4-2 to TRBJ2-6; weak D call: TRBD1 (5 bases). Trimming left V 0 bases short and J 2 bases short, with 17 bases between. CDR1 is LGHNA, CDR2 YNFKEQ, per germline. The length of the CDR3 is 19 residues. The CDR3 DNA is TGTGCCAGCAGCCAAGATCTTAGCAGGGAACTCACTGGGGCCAACGTCCTGACTTTC. Translated: CASSQDLSRELTGANVLTF.

In this sample, this clonotype turned up many times. The rearrangement links TRBV6-5 to TRBJ2-3, with D tentatively TRBD1 (6 bases). The CDR3 has 18 amino acids. V gave up 2 bases and J gave up 0 bases, with 18 bases separating them. CDR1 and CDR2 (germline): MNHEY, SVGAGI. The CDR3 is CASSYRRQRDRSTDTQYF. The CDR3 coding sequence is TGTGCCAGCAGTTACCGTCGACAACGCGACAGGAGCACAGATACGCAGTATTTT.

V usage is TRBV3-1 and J usage is TRBJ1-2; 7 bases are a match to TRBD1. V shed 5 bases and J 5 bases; nucleotides not matched to a gene: 8. There are 14 residues in the CDR3. Looked up from germline, CDR1 is LGHDT and CDR2 is YNNKEL (reference sequence). CDR3 in amino acids: CASSASTGPYGYTF. In DNA form, the CDR3 reads TGTGCCAGCAGCGCCTCGACAGGGCCTTATGGCTACACCTTC.

This clonotype was picked up many times. The J gene is TRBJ1-5, the V gene TRBV12-3 or TRBV12-4; the D gene is possibly TRBD1 (6 bases). The CDR3 runs 14 residues. Trimming removed 3 bases from V and 9 bases from J, with 15 bases in between. CDR3 in amino acids: CASSFRGGLRPQHF. CDR3 coding DNA: TGTGCCAGCAGTTTTAGGGGGGGGCTCCGGCCCCAGCATTTT.